These T cell receptor beta chains were read from a single sample in a study of cytomegalovirus exposure and HLA in healthy donors. TCRdb's table, derived via immunoSEQ multiplex PCR, lists solely in-frame clones and lacks some. Of 170,000 or so clones listed, 75% to 90% are singletons. Sequencing used PBMCs. These receptors were obtained from a man aged 25 to 40 in good health and CMV-seropositive. CDR3s include the opening cysteine and the closing phenylalanine or tryptophan. The D gene is left open where the match is weak. Clone size appears in some rows only: once, few, many, or a class for an expanded clone.

>.|TRBV6-5|.|TRBJ1-6
CASSQGSYNSPLHF
TGTGCCAGCAGCCAGGGAAGTTATAATTCACCCCTCCACTTT
>once|TRBV5-6|.|TRBJ1-2
CASSFGGNGYTF
TGTGCCAGCAGCTTCGGAGGAAACGGCTACACCTTC
>.|TRBV10-1|.|TRBJ1-1
CASSETVPSILRF
TGCGCCAGCAGCGAAACAGTCCCCTCAATCCTCCGGTTT
>.|TRBV15|TRBD1|TRBJ1-4
CATSIHRGNGEKLFF
TGTGCCACCAGCATCCACAGGGGGAACGGTGAAAAACTGTTTTTT
>.|TRBV30|.|TRBJ1-6
CAGGAIGHSPLHF
TGTGCCGGAGGGGCTATTGGGCATTCACCCCTCCACTTT
>.|TRBV6-6|TRBD2|TRBJ2-3
CASSSLAGGTDTQYF
TGTGCCAGCAGTTCGCTAGCGGGGGGCACAGATACGCAGTATTTT
>once|TRBV27|.|TRBJ1-4
CASSLGDPLVEKLFF
TGTGCCAGCAGTTTAGGAGACCCGTTGGTTGAAAAACTGTTTTTT
>.|TRBV9|TRBD2|TRBJ2-1
CASSVGLAGVSYNEQFF
TGTGCCAGCAGCGTGGGACTAGCGGGGGTTTCCTACAATGAGCAGTTCTTC
>.|TRBV6-1|.|TRBJ1-6
CASSEQDSSSPLHF
TGTGCCAGCAGTGAACAGGACTCGAGTTCACCCCTCCACTTT
>few|TRBV5-6|.|TRBJ1-1
CASRETGGDTEAFF
TGTGCCAGCAGGGAGACAGGTGGGGACACTGAAGCTTTCTTT
>.|TRBV11-3|TRBD1|TRBJ1-4
CASSSQGAREKLFF
TGTGCCAGCAGCTCGCAGGGGGCGCGGGAAAAACTGTTTTTT
>.|TRBV7-2|TRBD2|TRBJ2-1
CASSFVLAGGLNEQFF
TGTGCCAGCAGCTTTGTCCTAGCGGGGGGACTAAATGAGCAGTTCTTC
>.|TRBV6-5|TRBD1|TRBJ2-7
CASSLSNRGPYEQYF
TGTGCCAGCAGCCTGTCCAACAGGGGGCCCTACGAGCAGTACTTC
>.|TRBV6-1|TRBD2|TRBJ2-7
CASTGLGKGRQYF
TGTGCCAGCACGGGACTAGGTAAGGGGCGGCAGTACTTC
>.|TRBV7-9|TRBD1|TRBJ2-7
CASSIRTGPNEQYF
TGTGCCAGCAGCATACGGACAGGTCCCAACGAGCAGTACTTC
>.|TRBV6-5|.|TRBJ1-1
CASSYKGGQSEAFF
TGTGCCAGCAGTTACAAAGGGGGTCAGAGTGAAGCTTTCTTT
>once|TRBV4-3|.|TRBJ1-2
CASSQDWGVGLYGYTF
TGCGCCAGCAGCCAAGATTGGGGCGTGGGCCTCTATGGCTACACCTTC
>.|TRBV27|.|TRBJ1-5
CASSFRGQPQHF
TGTGCCAGCAGTTTTAGGGGACAGCCCCAGCATTTT
>.|TRBV7-9|TRBD1|TRBJ2-7
CAAWSPGQGANYEQYF
TGTGCCGCGTGGTCGCCGGGACAGGGGGCCAACTACGAGCAGTACTTC
>.|TRBV7-2|.|TRBJ2-5
CASSLVWGWVETQYF
TGTGCCAGCAGCTTAGTCTGGGGCTGGGTTGAGACCCAGTACTTC
>.|TRBV7-6|TRBD1|TRBJ1-2
CASSLASDRGYGYTF
TGTGCCAGCAGCTTAGCCTCAGACAGGGGCTATGGCTACACCTTC
>.|TRBV5-1|.|TRBJ2-5
CASSLDSLETQYF
TGCGCCAGCAGCTTGGACAGTTTAGAGACCCAGTACTTC
>.|TRBV7-9|.|TRBJ1-1
CSSSLGRFIAENTEAFF
TGTTCCAGCAGCTTAGGAAGGTTTATCGCGGAAAACACTGAAGCTTTCTTT
>few|TRBV29-1|TRBD2|TRBJ2-5
CSVEDLPSGSSETQYF
TGCAGCGTTGAAGATCTGCCTAGCGGGAGTAGTGAGACCCAGTACTTC
>.|TRBV28|.|TRBJ2-5
CASSFGGAETQYF
TGTGCCAGCAGTTTTGGGGGGGCTGAGACCCAGTACTTC
>.|TRBV30|TRBD2|TRBJ2-7
CAWSYTGTSVLYF
TGTGCCTGGAGTTACACCGGGACTAGCGTCTTGTACTTC
>.|TRBV27|.|TRBJ2-2
CASTRLSLPKLVSLPGELFF
TGTGCCAGCACCCGCCTAAGTCTTCCGAAGCTTGTTTCGCTACCCGGGGAGCTGTTTTTT
>few|TRBV28|TRBD2|TRBJ2-1
CASSQRTSGRTEQFF
TGTGCCAGCAGTCAGCGGACTAGCGGGAGGACGGAGCAGTTCTTC
>.|TRBV29-1|TRBD1|TRBJ2-7
CSVEDPTGTGSYEQYF
TGCAGCGTTGAAGACCCTACCGGGACAGGGAGTTACGAGCAGTACTTC
>.|TRBV6-1|.|TRBJ1-4
CASSEAGAATNEKLFF
TGTGCCAGCAGTGAAGCGGGAGCGGCAACTAATGAAAAACTGTTTTTT
>.|TRBV5-3|TRBD1|TRBJ2-6
CARSLGRGQQGSGANVLTF
TGTGCCAGAAGCCTTGGCCGGGGACAGCAGGGCTCTGGGGCCAACGTCCTGACTTTC
>few|TRBV4-2|TRBD2|TRBJ2-7
CASSGSSGGPYEQYF
TGTGCCAGCAGCGGGTCTAGCGGGGGCCCCTACGAGCAGTACTTC
>.|TRBV7-9|.|TRBJ1-4
CASSPLRGITNEKLFF
TGTGCCAGCAGTCCCCTCCGGGGTATTACTAATGAAAAACTGTTTTTT
>.|TRBV6-6|.|TRBJ2-7
CASKEALEQYF
TGTGCCAGCAAGGAGGCACTAGAGCAGTACTTC
>.|TRBV6-4|.|TRBJ2-6
CASSDENSGANVLTF
TGTGCCAGCAGTGACGAGAATTCTGGGGCCAACGTCCTGACTTTC
>.|TRBV6-5|.|TRBJ2-7
CASSYGQGATYEQYF
TGTGCCAGCAGTTACGGGCAGGGCGCGACCTACGAGCAGTACTTC
>.|TRBV5-8|.|TRBJ1-2
CASSYRDTSVSHGYTF
TGTGCCAGCAGCTACCGGGACACCTCTGTTTCACATGGCTACACCTTC
>.|TRBV27|.|TRBJ1-1
CASSLAGMSTEAFF
TGTGCCAGCAGTTTAGCAGGGATGAGCACTGAAGCTTTCTTT
>.|TRBV28|TRBD2|TRBJ2-3
CASLAVFTDTQYF
TGTGCCAGCCTAGCGGTCTTCACAGATACGCAGTATTTT
>.|TRBV5-1|.|TRBJ2-3
CASSLFLTQYF
TGCGCCAGCAGCTTGTTCCTCACGCAGTATTTT
>.|TRBV5-5|TRBD2|TRBJ2-3
CASSLSLAGRQDTQYF
TGTGCCAGCAGCTTAAGTCTAGCGGGGAGGCAAGATACGCAGTATTTT
>.|TRBV19|TRBD1|TRBJ2-3
CASRFTGDTDTQYF
TGTGCCAGTAGATTCACAGGGGACACAGATACGCAGTATTTT
>.|TRBV7-9|TRBD2|TRBJ2-3
CASSLSTSGADTQYF
TGTGCCAGCAGCTTATCGACTAGCGGGGCAGATACGCAGTATTTT
>.|TRBV2|TRBD2|TRBJ2-2
CASFGGRGNTGELFF
TGTGCCAGCTTTGGGGGGAGGGGTAACACCGGGGAGCTGTTTTTT
>.|TRBV6-4|TRBD2|TRBJ2-5
CASSETSGVGPETQYF
TGTGCCAGCAGTGAGACTAGCGGGGTGGGCCCAGAGACCCAGTACTTC
>.|TRBV5-8|TRBD2|TRBJ2-5
CASSLQGLAGETQYF
TGTGCCAGCAGCTTACAGGGACTAGCAGGAGAGACCCAGTACTTC
>.|TRBV28|.|TRBJ2-7
CASSGWQGGYEQYF
TGTGCCAGCAGTGGGTGGCAGGGAGGCTACGAGCAGTACTTC
>.|TRBV28|.|TRBJ2-1
CASSGGQRGYNEQFF
TGTGCCAGCAGTGGGGGCCAGCGTGGCTACAATGAGCAGTTCTTC
>.|TRBV6-4|TRBD2|TRBJ2-5
CASSSSGTSRETQYF
TGTGCCAGCAGCTCGTCGGGGACTAGTCGCGAGACCCAGTACTTC
>.|TRBV27|TRBD2|TRBJ2-7
CASGPIRTSGDLSEQYF
TGTGCCAGCGGACCCATACGGACTAGCGGGGACCTGAGCGAGCAGTACTTC
>.|TRBV7-2|TRBD1|TRBJ1-5
CASSLKGQGSQPQHF
TGTGCCAGCAGCTTAAAGGGACAGGGGTCTCAGCCCCAGCATTTT
>.|TRBV5-6|.|TRBJ1-3
CASSAGGNTIYF
TGTGCCAGCAGCGCGGGAGGAAACACCATATATTTT
>.|TRBV9|.|TRBJ2-7
CASSVASGTYEQYF
TGTGCCAGCAGCGTAGCTTCGGGGACCTACGAGCAGTACTTC
>.|TRBV7-9|TRBD1|TRBJ1-1
CASSPRQGMNTEAFF
TGTGCCAGCAGCCCCAGACAGGGGATGAACACTGAAGCTTTCTTT